This T cell receptor (beta chain) was documented in a study of shared clonotypes between healthy human individuals. Background on the study: Each donor had three CD4 naive, three CD4 memory, two CD8 naive and one CD8 memory plate.

Deep-level assay runs were performed. Libraries were prepared by immunoSEQ multiplex PCR; TCRdb keeps only in-frame clonotypes and omits some of them. The sample consists of about 600,000 clones, 95% to 98% of them appearing once. Study outcomes and limitations: Depth was large, yet rarefaction showed that sorted-subset sequencing was incomplete. Sampling included only blood; tissue repertoires likely differ.

The CDR3 length is 15 residues. The ends were cut back, 0 bases at V and 6 bases at J, with 12 bases in the middle. Germline V CDR1 and CDR2: MNHEY, SVGAGI. As concerns this clone: The antigen is undetermined.

The receptor was derived from a woman in her thirties in good health. Sequencing used naive CD4+ T cells sorted from blood. Indicated subset: CD45RA+ positively selected. The chain has TRBV6-5 and TRBJ2-4; the D gene could be TRBD1 or TRBD2 (6 bases each). The CDR3, as DNA: TGTGCCAGCAGTTACTCGGGGGGCCAAGGAAACATTCAGTACTTC. Translated, it gives CASSYSGGQGNIQYF.